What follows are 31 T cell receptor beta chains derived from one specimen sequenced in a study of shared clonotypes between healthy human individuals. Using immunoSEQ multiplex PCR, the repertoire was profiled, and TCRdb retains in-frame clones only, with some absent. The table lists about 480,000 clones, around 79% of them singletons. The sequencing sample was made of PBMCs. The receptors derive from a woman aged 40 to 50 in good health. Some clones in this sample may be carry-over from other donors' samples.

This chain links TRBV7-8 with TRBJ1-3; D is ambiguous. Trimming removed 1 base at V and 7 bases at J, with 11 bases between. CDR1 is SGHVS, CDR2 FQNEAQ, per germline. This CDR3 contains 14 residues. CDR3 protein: CASSLDGVENTIYF. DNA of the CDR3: TGTGCCAGCAGCTTAGATGGAGTAGAGAACACCATATATTTT.

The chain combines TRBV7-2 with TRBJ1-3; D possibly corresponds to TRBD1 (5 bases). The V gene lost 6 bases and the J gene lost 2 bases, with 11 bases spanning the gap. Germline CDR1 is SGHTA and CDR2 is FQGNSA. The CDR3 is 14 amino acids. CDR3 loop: CASSTGFTGNTIYF. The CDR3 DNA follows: TGTGCCAGCAGTACAGGTTTCACTGGAAACACCATATATTTT.

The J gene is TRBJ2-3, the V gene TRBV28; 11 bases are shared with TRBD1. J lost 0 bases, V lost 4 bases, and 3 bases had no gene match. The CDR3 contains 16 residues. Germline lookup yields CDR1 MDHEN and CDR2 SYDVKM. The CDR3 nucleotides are TGTGCCAGCAGTTGGGGGACAGGGGGAAGCACAGATACGCAGTATTTT. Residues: CASSWGTGGSTDTQYF.

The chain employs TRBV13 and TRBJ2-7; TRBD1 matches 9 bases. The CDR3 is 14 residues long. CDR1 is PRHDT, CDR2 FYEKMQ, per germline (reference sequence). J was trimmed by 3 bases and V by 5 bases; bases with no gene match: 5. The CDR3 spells CASSLGDRDYEQYF. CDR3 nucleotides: TGTGCCAGCAGCCTCGGGGACAGGGACTACGAGCAGTACTTC.

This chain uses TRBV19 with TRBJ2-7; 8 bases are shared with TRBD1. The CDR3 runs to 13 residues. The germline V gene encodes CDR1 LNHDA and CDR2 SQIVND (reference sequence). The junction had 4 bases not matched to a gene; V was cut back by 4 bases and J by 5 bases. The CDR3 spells CASSTGQGDEQYF. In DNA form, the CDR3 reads TGTGCCAGTAGTACCGGACAGGGAGACGAGCAGTACTTC.

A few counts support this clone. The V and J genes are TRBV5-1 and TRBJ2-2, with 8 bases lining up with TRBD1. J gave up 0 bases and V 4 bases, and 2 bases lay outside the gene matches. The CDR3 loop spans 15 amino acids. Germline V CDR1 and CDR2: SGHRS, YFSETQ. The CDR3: CASSPDRANTGELFF. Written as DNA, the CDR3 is TGCGCCAGCAGCCCGGACAGGGCGAACACCGGGGAGCTGTTTTTT.

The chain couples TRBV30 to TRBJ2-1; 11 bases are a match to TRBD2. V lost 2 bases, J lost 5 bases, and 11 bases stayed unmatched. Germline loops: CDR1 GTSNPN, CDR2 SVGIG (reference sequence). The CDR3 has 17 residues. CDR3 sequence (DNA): TGTGCCTGGAGTACCGGGACTAGCGGTCTCCCGGACAATGAGCAGTTCTTC. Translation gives CAWSTGTSGLPDNEQFF.

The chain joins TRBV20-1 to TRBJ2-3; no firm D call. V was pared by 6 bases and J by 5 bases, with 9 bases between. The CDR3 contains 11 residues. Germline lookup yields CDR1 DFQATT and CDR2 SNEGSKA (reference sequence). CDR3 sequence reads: CSAPQGDTQYF. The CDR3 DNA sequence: TGCAGTGCCCCCCAAGGAGATACGCAGTATTTT.

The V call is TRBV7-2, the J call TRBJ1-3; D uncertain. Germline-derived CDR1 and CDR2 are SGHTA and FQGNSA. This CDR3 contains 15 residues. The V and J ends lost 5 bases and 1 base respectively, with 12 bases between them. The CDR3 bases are TGTGCCAGCAGCCGGGCGGGGTTTTCTGGAAACACCATATATTTT. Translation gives CASSRAGFSGNTIYF.

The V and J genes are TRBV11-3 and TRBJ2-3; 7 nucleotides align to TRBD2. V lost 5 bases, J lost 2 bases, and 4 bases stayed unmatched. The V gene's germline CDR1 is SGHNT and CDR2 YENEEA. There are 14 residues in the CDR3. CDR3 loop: CASSGAGLTDTQYF. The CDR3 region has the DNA TGTGCCAGCAGCGGAGCGGGACTCACAGATACGCAGTATTTT.

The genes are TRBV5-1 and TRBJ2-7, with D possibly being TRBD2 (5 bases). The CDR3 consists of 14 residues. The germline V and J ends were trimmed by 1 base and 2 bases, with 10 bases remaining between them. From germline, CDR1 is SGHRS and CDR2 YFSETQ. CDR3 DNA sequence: TGCGCCAGCAGCTTGCAGGACGGGACCTACGAGCAGTACTTC. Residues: CASSLQDGTYEQYF.

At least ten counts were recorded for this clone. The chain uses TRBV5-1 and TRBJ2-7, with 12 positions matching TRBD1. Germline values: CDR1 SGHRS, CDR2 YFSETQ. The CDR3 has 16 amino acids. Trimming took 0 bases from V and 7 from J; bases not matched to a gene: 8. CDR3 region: CASSLGTGTGGREQYF. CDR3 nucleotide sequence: TGCGCCAGCAGCTTGGGAACCGGGACAGGGGGCAGAGAGCAGTACTTC.

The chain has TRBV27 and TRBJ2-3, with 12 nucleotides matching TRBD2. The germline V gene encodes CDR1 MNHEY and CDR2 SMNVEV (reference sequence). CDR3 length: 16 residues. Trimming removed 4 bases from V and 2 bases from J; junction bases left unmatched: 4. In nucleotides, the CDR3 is TGTGCCAGCAGTTCCAGACTAGCGGGAGTCACAGATACGCAGTATTTT. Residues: CASSSRLAGVTDTQYF.

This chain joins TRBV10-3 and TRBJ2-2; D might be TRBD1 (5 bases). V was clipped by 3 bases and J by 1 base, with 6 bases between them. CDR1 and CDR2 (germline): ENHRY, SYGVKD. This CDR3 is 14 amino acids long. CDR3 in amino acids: CAISDRVNTGELFF. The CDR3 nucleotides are TGTGCCATCAGTGACAGGGTGAACACCGGGGAGCTGTTTTTT.

DNA for the CDR3: TGCGCCAGCAGCCATACCGGGACACTCGGCACAGATACGCAGTATTTT. Amino acids: CASSHTGTLGTDTQYF. This chain joins TRBV4-3 and TRBJ2-3, with D possibly TRBD1 on 6 matching bases. This CDR3 has 16 amino acids. V was cut by 3 bases and J by 1 base, with 14 bases left in between. Germline loops: CDR1 LGHNA, CDR2 YSLEER.

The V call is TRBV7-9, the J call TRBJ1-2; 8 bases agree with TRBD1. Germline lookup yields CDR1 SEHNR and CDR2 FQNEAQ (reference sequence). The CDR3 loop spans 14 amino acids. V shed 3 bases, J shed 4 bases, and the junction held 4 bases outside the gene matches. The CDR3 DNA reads TGTGCCAGCAGCTTCGGACAGGGTATCTATGGCTACACCTTC. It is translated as CASSFGQGIYGYTF.

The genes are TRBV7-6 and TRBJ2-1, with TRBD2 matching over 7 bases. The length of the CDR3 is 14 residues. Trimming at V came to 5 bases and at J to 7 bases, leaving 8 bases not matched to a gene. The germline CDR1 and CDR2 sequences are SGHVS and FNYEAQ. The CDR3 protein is CASSPPGGRNEQFF. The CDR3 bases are TGTGCCAGCAGCCCCCCCGGGGGGAGGAATGAGCAGTTCTTC.

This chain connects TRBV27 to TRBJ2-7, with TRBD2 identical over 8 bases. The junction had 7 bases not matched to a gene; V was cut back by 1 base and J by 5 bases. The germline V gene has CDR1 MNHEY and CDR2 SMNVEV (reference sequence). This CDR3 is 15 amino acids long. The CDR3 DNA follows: TGTGCCAGCAGTTTATTAACGGGAGGGCCGGACGAGCAGTACTTC. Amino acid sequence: CASSLLTGGPDEQYF.

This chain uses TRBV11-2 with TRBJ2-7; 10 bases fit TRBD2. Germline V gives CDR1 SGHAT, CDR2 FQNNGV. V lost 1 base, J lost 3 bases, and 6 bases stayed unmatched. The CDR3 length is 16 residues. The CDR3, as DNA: TGTGCCAGCAGCTTAGGATTAGCTAGCGGGGGCTACGAGCAGTACTTC. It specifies CASSLGLASGGYEQYF.

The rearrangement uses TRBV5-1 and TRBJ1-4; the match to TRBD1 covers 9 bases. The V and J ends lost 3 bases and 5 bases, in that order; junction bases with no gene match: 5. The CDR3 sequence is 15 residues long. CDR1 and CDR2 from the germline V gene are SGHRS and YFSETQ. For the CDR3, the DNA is TGCGCCAGCAGCTACTCCGGGACAGGGAATGAAAAACTGTTTTTT. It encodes CASSYSGTGNEKLFF.

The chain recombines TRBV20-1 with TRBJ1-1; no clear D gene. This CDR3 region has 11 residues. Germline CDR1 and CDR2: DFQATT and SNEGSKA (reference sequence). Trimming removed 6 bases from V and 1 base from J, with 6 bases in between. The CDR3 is CSADKNTEAFF. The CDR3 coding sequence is TGCAGTGCCGACAAGAACACTGAAGCTTTCTTT.

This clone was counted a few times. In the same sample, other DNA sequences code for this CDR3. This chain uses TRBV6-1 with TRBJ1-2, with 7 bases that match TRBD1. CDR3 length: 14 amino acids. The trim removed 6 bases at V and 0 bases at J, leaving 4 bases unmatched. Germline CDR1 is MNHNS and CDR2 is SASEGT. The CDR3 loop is CASSRDRSNYGYTF. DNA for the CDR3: TGTGCCAGCAGCCGGGACAGATCTAACTATGGCTACACCTTC.

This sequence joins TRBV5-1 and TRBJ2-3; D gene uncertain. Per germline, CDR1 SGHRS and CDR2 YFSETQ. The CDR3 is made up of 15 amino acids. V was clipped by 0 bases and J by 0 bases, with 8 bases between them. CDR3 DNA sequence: TGCGCCAGCAGCTTGGTCGGGCCCAGCACAGATACGCAGTATTTT. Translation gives CASSLVGPSTDTQYF. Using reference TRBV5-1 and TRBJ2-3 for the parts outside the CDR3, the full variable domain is KAGVTQTPRYLIKTRGQQVTLSCSPISGHRSVSWYQQTPGQGLQFLFEYFSETQRNKGNFPGRFSGRQFSNSRSEMNVSTLELGDSALYLCASSLVGPSTDTQYFGPGTRLTVL.

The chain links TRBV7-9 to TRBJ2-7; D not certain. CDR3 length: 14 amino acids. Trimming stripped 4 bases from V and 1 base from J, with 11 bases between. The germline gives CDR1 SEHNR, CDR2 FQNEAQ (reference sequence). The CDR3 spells CASSSVEVSYEQYF. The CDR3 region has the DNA TGTGCCAGCAGCTCTGTCGAAGTGTCCTACGAGCAGTACTTC.

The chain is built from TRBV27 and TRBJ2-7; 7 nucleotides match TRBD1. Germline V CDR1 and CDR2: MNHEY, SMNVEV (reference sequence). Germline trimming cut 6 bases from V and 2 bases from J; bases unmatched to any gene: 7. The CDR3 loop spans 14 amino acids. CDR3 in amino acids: CASRARQGTYEQYF. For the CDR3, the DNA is TGTGCCAGCAGAGCTCGACAGGGTACCTACGAGCAGTACTTC.

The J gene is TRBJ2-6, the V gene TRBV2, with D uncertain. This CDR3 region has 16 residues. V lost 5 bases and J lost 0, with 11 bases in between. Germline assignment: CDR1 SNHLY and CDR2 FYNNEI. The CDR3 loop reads CASSQNSRSGANVLTF. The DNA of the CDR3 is TGTGCCAGCAGTCAGAACTCCCGCTCTGGGGCCAACGTCCTGACTTTC. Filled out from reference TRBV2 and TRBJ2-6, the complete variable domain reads EPEVTQTPSHQVTQMGQEVILRCVPISNHLYFYWYRQILGQKVEFLVSFYNNEISEKSEIFDDQFSVERPDGSNFTLKIRSTKLEDSAMYFCASSQNSRSGANVLTFGAGSRLTVL.

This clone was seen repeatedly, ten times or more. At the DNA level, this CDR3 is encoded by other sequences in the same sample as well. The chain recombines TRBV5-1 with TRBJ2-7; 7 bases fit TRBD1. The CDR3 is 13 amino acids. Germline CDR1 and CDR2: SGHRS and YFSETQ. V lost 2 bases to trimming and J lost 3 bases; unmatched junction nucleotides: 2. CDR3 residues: CASSFDRVYEQYF. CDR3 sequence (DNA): TGCGCCAGCAGCTTCGACAGGGTCTACGAGCAGTACTTC.

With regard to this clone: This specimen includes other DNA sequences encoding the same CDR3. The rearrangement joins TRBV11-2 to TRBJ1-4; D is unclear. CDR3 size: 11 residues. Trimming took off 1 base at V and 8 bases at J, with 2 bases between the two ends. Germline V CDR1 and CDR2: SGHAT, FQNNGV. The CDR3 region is CASSLGEKLFF. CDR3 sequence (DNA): TGTGCCAGCAGCTTAGGGGAAAAACTGTTTTTT.

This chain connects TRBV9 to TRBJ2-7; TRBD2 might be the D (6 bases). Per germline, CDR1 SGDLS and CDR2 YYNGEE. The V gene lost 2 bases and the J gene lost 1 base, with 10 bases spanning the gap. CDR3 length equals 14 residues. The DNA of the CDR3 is TGTGCCAGCAGCGTTACGGGAGCGTCCTACGAGCAGTACTTC. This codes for CASSVTGASYEQYF.

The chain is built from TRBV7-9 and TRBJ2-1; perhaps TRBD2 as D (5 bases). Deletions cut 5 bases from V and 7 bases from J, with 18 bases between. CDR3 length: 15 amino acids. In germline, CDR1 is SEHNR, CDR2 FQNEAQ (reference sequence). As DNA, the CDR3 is TGTGCCAGCAGCCCAACCGTCCCTACTAGTAATGAGCAGTTCTTC. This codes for CASSPTVPTSNEQFF.

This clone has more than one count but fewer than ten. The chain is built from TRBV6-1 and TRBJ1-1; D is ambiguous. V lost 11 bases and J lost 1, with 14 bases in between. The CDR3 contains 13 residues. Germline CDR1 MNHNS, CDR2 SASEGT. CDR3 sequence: CAALAAGNTEAFF. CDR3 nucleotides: TGTGCCGCCCTGGCGGCAGGGAACACTGAAGCTTTCTTT.